This T cell receptor beta chain was retrieved from a study of blood T cell repertoires in COVID-19. About the study: Both acute and convalescent COVID-19 samples were obtained from the United States, Italy and Spain. In each case, the material was cDNA or gDNA derived from T cells, B-cell-depleted T cells, or PBMCs.

Profiled with immunoSEQ multiplex PCR; TCRdb holds only in-frame clones, not every one. The data hold about 270,000 clones, with just under 90% observed a single time. The sample was PBMCs or T cells enriched from blood (not recorded which). This receptor was obtained from a woman aged 25 to 39 with acute COVID-19.

The CDR3 is CASTLREGEPYEQYF. The CDR3 DNA follows: TGCGCCAGCACCCTCCGGGAGGGAGAGCCCTACGAGCAGTACTTC. The chain joins TRBV10-1 to TRBJ2-7, with TRBD2 identical over 8 bases. The CDR3 contains 15 residues. V was pared by 7 bases and J by 2 bases, with 10 bases of the junction left unmatched. Germline V gene data show CDR1 as WNHNN and CDR2 as SYGVQD (reference sequence).